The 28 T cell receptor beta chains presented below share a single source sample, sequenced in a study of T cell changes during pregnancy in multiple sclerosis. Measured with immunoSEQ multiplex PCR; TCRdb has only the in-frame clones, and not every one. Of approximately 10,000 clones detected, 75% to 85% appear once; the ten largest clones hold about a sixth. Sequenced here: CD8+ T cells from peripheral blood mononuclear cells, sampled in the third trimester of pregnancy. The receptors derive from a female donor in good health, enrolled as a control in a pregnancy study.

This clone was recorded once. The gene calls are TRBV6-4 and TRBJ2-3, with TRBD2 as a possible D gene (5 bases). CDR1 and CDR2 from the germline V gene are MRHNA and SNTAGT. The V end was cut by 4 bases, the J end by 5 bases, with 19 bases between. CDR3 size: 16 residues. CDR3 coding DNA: TGTGCCAGCAGTGCTGGAGGTTGGGGTGAAGTAGATACGCAGTATTTT. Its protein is CASSAGGWGEVDTQYF.

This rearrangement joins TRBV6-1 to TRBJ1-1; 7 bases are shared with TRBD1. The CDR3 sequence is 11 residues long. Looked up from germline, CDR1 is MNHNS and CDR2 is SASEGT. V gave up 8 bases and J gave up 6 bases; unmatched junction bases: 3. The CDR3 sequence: CASRQGAEAFF. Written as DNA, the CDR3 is TGTGCCAGCCGACAGGGTGCTGAAGCTTTCTTT.

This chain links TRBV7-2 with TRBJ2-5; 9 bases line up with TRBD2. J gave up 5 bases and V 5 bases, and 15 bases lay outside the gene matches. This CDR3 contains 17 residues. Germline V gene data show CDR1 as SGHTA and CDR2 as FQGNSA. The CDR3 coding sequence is TGTGCCAGCAGCCGCACCGTTAATAGCGGGGGTAGGGAGACCCAGTACTTC. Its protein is CASSRTVNSGGRETQYF.

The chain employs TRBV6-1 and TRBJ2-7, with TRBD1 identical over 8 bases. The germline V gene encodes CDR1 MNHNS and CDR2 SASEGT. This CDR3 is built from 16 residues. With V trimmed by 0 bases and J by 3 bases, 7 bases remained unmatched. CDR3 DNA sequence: TGTGCCAGCAGTGAAGCTGGGGACAGGCTCCGCTACGAGCAGTACTTC. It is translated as CASSEAGDRLRYEQYF.

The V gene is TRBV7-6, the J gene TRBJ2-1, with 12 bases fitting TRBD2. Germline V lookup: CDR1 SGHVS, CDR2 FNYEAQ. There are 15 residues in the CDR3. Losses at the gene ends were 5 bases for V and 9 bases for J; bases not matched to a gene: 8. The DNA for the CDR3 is TGTGCCAGCAGCCCCCGGACTAGCGGGGAGGGTGAGCAGTTCTTC. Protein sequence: CASSPRTSGEGEQFF.

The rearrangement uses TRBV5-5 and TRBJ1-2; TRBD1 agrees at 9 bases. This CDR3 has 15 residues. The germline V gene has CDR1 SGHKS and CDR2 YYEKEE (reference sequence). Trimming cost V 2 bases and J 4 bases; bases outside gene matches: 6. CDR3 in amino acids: CASSFFGTGTYGYTF. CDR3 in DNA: TGTGCCAGCAGCTTTTTTGGGACAGGGACCTATGGCTACACCTTC.

CDR3 DNA: TGTGCCAGCAGCTTAGTGGGACTAGCGGAGACCCAGTACTTC. Amino acids: CASSLVGLAETQYF. The chain combines TRBV11-2 with TRBJ2-5; 10 nucleotides agree with TRBD2. After removal of 1 base from V and 5 bases from J, the junction contained 1 base not matched to a gene. CDR1 and CDR2 (germline): SGHAT, FQNNGV. This CDR3 region has 14 residues.

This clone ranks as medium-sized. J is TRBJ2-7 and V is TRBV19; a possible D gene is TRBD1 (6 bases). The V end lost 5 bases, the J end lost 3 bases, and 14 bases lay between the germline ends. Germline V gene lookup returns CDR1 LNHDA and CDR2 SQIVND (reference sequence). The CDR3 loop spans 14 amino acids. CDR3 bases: TGTGCCAGTAGTGGGACATTAGTAAGCTACGAGCAGTACTTC. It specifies CASSGTLVSYEQYF.

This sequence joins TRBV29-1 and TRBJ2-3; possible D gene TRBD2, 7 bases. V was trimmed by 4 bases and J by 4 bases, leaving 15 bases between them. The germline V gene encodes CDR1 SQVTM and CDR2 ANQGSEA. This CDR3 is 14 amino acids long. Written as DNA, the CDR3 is TGCAGCGTTGGGGGGGGCGATTGGGCAGATACGCAGTATTTT. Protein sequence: CSVGGGDWADTQYF.

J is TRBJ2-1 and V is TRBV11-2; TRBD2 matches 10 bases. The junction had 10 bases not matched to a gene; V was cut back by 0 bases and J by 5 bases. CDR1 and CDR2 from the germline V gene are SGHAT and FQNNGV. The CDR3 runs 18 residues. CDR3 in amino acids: CASSLDLASGSTHNEQFF. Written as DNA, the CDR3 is TGTGCCAGCAGCTTAGATCTAGCTAGCGGGAGCACCCACAATGAGCAGTTCTTC.

The CDR3 is CASRFEVWIQETQYF. Written as DNA, the CDR3 is TGTGCCAGCAGATTCGAGGTCTGGATACAAGAGACCCAGTACTTC. The genes are TRBV11-2 and TRBJ2-5; D call uncertain. Germline CDR1 and CDR2: SGHAT and FQNNGV. CDR3 length: 15 amino acids. Trimming took off 6 bases at V and 2 bases at J, with 16 bases between the two ends. The full variable domain, in which reference TRBV11-2 and TRBJ2-5 provide the parts outside the CDR3, is EAGVAQSPRYKIIEKRQSVAFWCNPISGHATLYWYQQILGQGPKLLIQFQNNGVVDDSQLPKDRFSAERLKGVDSTLKIQPAKLEDSAVYLCASRFEVWIQETQYFGPGTRLLVL.

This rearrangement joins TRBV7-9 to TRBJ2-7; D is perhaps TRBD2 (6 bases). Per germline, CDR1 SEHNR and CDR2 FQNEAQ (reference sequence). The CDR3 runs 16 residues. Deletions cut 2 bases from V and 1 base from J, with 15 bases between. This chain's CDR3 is CASSLLRGRESYEQYF. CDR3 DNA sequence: TGTGCCAGCAGCTTATTAAGGGGACGGGAGTCCTACGAGCAGTACTTC.

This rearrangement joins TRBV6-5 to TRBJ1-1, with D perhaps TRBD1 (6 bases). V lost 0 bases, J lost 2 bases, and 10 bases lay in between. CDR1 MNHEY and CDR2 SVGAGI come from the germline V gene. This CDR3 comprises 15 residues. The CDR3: CASSYSRGANTEAFF. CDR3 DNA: TGTGCCAGCAGTTACTCGCGGGGGGCTAACACTGAAGCTTTCTTT.

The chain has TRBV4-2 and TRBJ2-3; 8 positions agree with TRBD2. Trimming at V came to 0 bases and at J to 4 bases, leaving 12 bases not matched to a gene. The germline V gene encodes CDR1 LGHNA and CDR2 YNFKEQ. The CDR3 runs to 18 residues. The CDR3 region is CASSQERASGLHADTQYF. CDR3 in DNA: TGTGCCAGCAGCCAAGAAAGGGCTAGCGGGCTTCACGCAGATACGCAGTATTTT.

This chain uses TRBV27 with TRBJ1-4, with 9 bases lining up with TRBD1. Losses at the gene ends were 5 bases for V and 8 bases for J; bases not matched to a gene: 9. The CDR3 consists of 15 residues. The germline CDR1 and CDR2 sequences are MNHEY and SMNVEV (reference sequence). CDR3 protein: CASSQGTGTGEKLFF. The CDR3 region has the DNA TGTGCCAGCAGTCAAGGGACAGGGACGGGCGAAAAACTGTTTTTT.

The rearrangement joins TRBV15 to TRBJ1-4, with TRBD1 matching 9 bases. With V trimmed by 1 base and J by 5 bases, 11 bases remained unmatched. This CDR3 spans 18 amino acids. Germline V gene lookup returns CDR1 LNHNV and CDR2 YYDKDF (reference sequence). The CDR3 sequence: CATSRAPRAGTGNEKLFF. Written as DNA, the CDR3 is TGTGCCACCAGCAGAGCACCTAGAGCCGGGACAGGGAATGAAAAACTGTTTTTT.

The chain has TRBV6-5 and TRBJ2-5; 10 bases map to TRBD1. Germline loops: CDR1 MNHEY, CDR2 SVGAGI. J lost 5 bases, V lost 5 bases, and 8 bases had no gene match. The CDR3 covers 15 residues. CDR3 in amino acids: CASSRGTGEVETQYF. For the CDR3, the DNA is TGTGCCAGCAGTAGGGGGACAGGGGAGGTGGAGACCCAGTACTTC.

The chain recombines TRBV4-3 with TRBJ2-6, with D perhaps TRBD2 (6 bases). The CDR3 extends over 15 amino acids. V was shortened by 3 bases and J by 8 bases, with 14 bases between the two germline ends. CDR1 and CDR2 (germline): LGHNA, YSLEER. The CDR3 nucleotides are TGCGCCAGCAGCCATGGTAGGGGCGGGACCAACGTCCTGACTTTC. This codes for CASSHGRGGTNVLTF.

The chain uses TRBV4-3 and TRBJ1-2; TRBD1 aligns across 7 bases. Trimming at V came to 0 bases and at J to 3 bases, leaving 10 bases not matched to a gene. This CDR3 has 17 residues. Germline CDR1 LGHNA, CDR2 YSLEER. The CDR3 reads CASSQDYRGAGHYGYTF. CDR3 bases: TGCGCCAGCAGCCAAGATTACAGGGGAGCCGGCCACTATGGCTACACCTTC.

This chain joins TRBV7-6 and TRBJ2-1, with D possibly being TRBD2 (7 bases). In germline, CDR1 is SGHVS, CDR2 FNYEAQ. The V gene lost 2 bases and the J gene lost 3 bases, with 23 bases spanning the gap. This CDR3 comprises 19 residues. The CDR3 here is CASSLNRGAGDWNYNEQFF. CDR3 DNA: TGTGCCAGCAGCTTAAATCGGGGGGCGGGGGACTGGAACTACAATGAGCAGTTCTTC.

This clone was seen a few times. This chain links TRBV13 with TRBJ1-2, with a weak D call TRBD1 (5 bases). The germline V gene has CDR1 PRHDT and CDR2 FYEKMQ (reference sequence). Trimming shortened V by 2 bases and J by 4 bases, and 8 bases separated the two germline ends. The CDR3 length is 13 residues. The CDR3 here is CASSLQGGYGYTF. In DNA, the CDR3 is TGTGCCAGCAGCTTACAGGGCGGCTATGGCTACACCTTC.

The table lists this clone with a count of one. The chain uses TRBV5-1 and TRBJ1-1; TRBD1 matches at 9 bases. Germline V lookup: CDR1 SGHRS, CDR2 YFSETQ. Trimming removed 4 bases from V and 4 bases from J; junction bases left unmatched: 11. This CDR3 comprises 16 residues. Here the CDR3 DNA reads TGCGCCAGCAGCCCCCTGGGGGGGACAGGGCCCACTGAAGCTTTCTTT. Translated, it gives CASSPLGGTGPTEAFF.

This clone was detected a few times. The CDR3 DNA reads as TGTGCCAGCGGGTCCGGGACTAGCGATAACAATGAGCAGTTCTTC. Amino acid sequence: CASGSGTSDNNEQFF. V gene TRBV6-4 combines with J gene TRBJ2-1; 10 bases are shared with TRBD2. V shed 8 bases, J shed 5 bases, and the junction held 9 bases outside the gene matches. Germline CDR1 MRHNA, CDR2 SNTAGT. CDR3 length equals 15 residues.

CDR3 loop: CSVTTGAGGYTF. CDR3 DNA: TGCAGCGTTACAACAGGGGCCGGTGGCTACACCTTC. The chain combines TRBV29-1 with TRBJ1-2; 7 positions match TRBD1. V dropped 5 bases and J dropped 7; count of bases not matched to a gene: 7. This CDR3 has 12 amino acids. Germline CDR1 reads SQVTM; CDR2 reads ANQGSEA.

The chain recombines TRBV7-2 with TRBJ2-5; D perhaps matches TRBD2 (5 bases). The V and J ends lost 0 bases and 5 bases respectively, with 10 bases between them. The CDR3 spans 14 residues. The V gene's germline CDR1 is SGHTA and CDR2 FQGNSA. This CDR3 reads CASSLARGLETQYF. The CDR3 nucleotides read TGTGCCAGCAGCTTAGCGCGAGGGTTGGAGACCCAGTACTTC.

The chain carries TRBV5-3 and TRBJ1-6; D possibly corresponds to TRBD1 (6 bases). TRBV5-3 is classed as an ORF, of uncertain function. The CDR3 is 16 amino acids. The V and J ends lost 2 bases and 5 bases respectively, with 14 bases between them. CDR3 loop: CARSFSGGADNSPLHF. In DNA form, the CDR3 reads TGTGCCAGAAGCTTTTCGGGGGGCGCGGATAATTCACCCCTCCACTTT.

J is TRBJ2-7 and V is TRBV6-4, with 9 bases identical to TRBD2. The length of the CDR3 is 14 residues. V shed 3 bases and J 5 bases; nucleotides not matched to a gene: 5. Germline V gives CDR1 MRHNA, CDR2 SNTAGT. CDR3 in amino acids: CASSEIAGAHEQYF. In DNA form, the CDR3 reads TGTGCCAGCAGTGAGATAGCGGGAGCCCACGAGCAGTACTTC.

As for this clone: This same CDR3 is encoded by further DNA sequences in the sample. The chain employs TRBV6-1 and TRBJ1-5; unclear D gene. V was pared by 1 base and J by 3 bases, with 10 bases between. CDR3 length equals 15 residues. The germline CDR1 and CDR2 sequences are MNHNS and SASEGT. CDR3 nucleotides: TGTGCCAGCAGTGAAGTGGCAGGATCCAATCAGCCCCAGCATTTT. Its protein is CASSEVAGSNQPQHF.